These 10 T cell receptor beta chains were all obtained from the same sample, sequenced in a study of shared clonotypes between healthy human individuals. TCRdb's table, derived via immunoSEQ multiplex PCR, lists solely in-frame clones and lacks some. The sample includes 1.5 million to 2.5 million clones, roughly 95% of them seen just once. Selected positively for CCR7 and CD45RO-negative, naive CD8 cells excluded terminally differentiated effector memory CD45RA+ cells. Material for sequencing was naive CD8+ T cells sorted from blood. The origin of the receptors is a man in his late teens or twenties in good health.

CDR3 loop: CASSLVSGSSYEQYF. In DNA, the CDR3 is TGTGCCAGCAGCTTAGTCTCAGGGAGCTCCTACGAGCAGTACTTC. The rearrangement joins TRBV7-8 to TRBJ2-7; D assignment may be TRBD1 or TRBD2 (5 bases each). From germline, CDR1 is SGHVS and CDR2 FQNEAQ. This CDR3 has 15 amino acids. The V end lost 1 base, the J end lost 0 bases, and 10 bases lay between the germline ends.

This clone was picked up one time. DNA for the CDR3: TGCGCCAGCAGACTTGAAAGGCTAGCGGGATCGGATACGCAGTATTTT. Encoded protein: CASRLERLAGSDTQYF. V and J are TRBV4-3 and TRBJ2-3; 9 bases align to TRBD2. From germline, CDR1 is LGHNA and CDR2 YSLEER. This CDR3 spans 16 amino acids. The J segment lost 6 bases and the V segment lost 6 bases, leaving 13 bases of the junction unmatched.

V usage is TRBV5-4 and J usage is TRBJ2-1, with D tentatively TRBD1 or TRBD2 (6 bases each). CDR1 SGHNT and CDR2 YYREEE come from the germline V gene (reference sequence). CDR3 length: 13 amino acids. V was shortened by 3 bases and J by 8 bases, with 12 bases between the two germline ends. The CDR3 sequence: CASSWGAEDEQFF. In nucleotides, the CDR3 is TGTGCCAGCAGCTGGGGGGCGGAGGATGAGCAGTTCTTC.

The chain combines TRBV30 with TRBJ1-4; tentative D call: TRBD1 (5 bases). Trimming pared 5 bases from V and 8 bases from J, leaving 12 bases between. CDR1 GTSNPN and CDR2 SVGIG come from the germline V gene (reference sequence). The CDR3 is made up of 12 amino acids. CDR3 sequence reads: CAWEAGGEKLFF. In nucleotides, the CDR3 is TGTGCCTGGGAGGCGGGGGGGGAAAAACTGTTTTTT.

This chain uses TRBV7-8 with TRBJ1-2; D possibly corresponds to TRBD1 (5 bases). Deletions cut 1 base from V and 5 bases from J, with 14 bases between. The length of the CDR3 is 15 residues. Germline values: CDR1 SGHVS, CDR2 FQNEAQ. The CDR3 is CASSLVTDTAYGYTF. CDR3 bases: TGTGCCAGCAGCTTAGTGACAGATACTGCATATGGCTACACCTTC.

This clone came up once. This chain links TRBV5-1 with TRBJ2-1, with 12 bases aligning to TRBD2. With 3 bases clipped from V and 9 bases from J, the junction kept 10 bases outside the gene matches. The length of the CDR3 is 16 residues. CDR1 is SGHRS, CDR2 YFSETQ, per germline. The CDR3 protein is CASSSYGLAGRGEQFF. The CDR3, as DNA: TGCGCCAGCAGCTCCTACGGACTAGCGGGGAGGGGTGAGCAGTTCTTC.

The chain combines TRBV28 with TRBJ2-7, with 10 bases that match TRBD1. The V gene end was trimmed by 2 bases and the J gene end by 5 bases; junction bases not matched to a gene: 6. CDR3 length: 15 residues. Germline V gene data show CDR1 as MDHEN and CDR2 as SYDVKM. The CDR3 here is CASSLRTGGSDEQYF. CDR3 nucleotide sequence: TGTGCCAGCAGTTTACGGACAGGGGGTTCCGACGAGCAGTACTTC.

This chain links TRBV5-4 with TRBJ2-1; 10 nucleotides align to TRBD2. The junction had 3 bases not matched to a gene; V was cut back by 2 bases and J by 7 bases. The CDR3 sequence is 14 residues long. The V gene's germline CDR1 is SGHNT and CDR2 YYREEE (reference sequence). CDR3 in amino acids: CASSFSTSGNEQFF. For the CDR3, the DNA is TGTGCCAGCAGCTTTTCGACTAGCGGGAATGAGCAGTTCTTC.

This clone was counted a few times. The rearrangement uses TRBV4-1 and TRBJ2-5; 13 bases map to TRBD2. The J segment lost 3 bases and the V segment lost 5 bases, leaving 3 bases of the junction unmatched. CDR3 length equals 15 residues. Germline CDR1 reads MGHRA; CDR2 reads YSYEKL. Here the CDR3 reads CASSVGLAGKETQYF. The CDR3 coding sequence is TGCGCCAGCAGCGTGGGACTAGCGGGAAAAGAGACCCAGTACTTC.

The chain uses TRBV6-1 and TRBJ1-6; D perhaps matches TRBD1 (5 bases). The ends were cut back, 1 base at V and 3 bases at J, with 10 bases in the middle. Germline CDR1 reads MNHNS; CDR2 reads SASEGT. This CDR3 spans 16 amino acids. The CDR3 DNA reads as TGTGCCAGCAGTGAAGTTTGGGGCAGCTATAATTCACCCCTCCACTTT. As protein: CASSEVWGSYNSPLHF.